This T cell receptor beta chain emerged from a study of T cell repertoires in cytomegalovirus infection. Across the study: CMV infection together with matching HLA type was indicated by public TCR beta signatures.

MiXCR was run by TCRdb on the reads, yielding one entry per CDR3 protein. The sample carries 60,000 to 75,000 distinct CDR3 sequences, about 27% recorded once. This clonotype was found many times. Its matching antigen is unknown. CDR1 is SGHTA, CDR2 FQGNSA, per germline. Trimming took 7 bases from V and 7 from J, leaving 11 bases between them. The CDR3 sequence is 13 residues long. Study results and limitations: Carriers of CMV plus the relevant HLA were identified by cumulative public TCR beta family frequency. HLA-C-restricted CMV-specific TCR beta clonotypes were dominant in the ex vivo response.

This specimen was CD8+ T cells from cultured PBMCs, taken from culture after CMV antigen stimulation. This chain joins TRBV7-2 and TRBJ1-6, with D uncertain. This clonotype was sampled from a human donor in good health (CMV status not recorded). Some clones in this sample may be carry-over from other donors' samples. For the CDR3, the DNA is TGTGCCAGCAAGGGTAATAAGAATTCACCCCTCCACTTT. The encoded protein is CASKGNKNSPLHF.